These 12 T cell receptor beta chains share one sample of origin, sequenced in a study of immune heterogeneity within non-small cell lung tumors. Template came from bulk tumor genomic DNA, at about 650 ng per sample. Surgical sampling yielded several biopsies per primary tumor (spaced far apart). Patients had untreated, newly diagnosed non-small cell lung cancer and underwent curative surgery. TCR beta CDR3 was amplified by multiplex PCR, first round 10 cycles, 32 V and 13 J primers. TCRdb processed the multiplex PCR reads anew with MiXCR; each CDR3 protein has one entry. The sample has roughly 6,000 distinct CDR3 sequences, roughly 22% seen once. The sample comprised lung tumor tissue. The source of these receptors is a man in his 70s with non-small cell lung cancer.

Within the sample, this clonotype is medium-sized. The chain links TRBV20-1 to TRBJ1-2; D ambiguous. The V end lost 4 bases, the J end lost 2 bases, and 14 bases lay between the germline ends. Germline loops: CDR1 DFQATT, CDR2 SNEGSKA (reference sequence). The length of the CDR3 is 14 residues. DNA of the CDR3: TGCAGTGCTACGAACCCGGACGTAAACTATGGCTACACCTTC. Residues: CSATNPDVNYGYTF.

By frequency in the sample, this clonotype is medium-sized (0.01 to 0.1%). The chain joins TRBV30 to TRBJ1-2, with 10 bases lining up with TRBD1. The CDR3 has 17 residues. CDR1 and CDR2 (germline): GTSNPN, SVGIG (reference sequence). The V gene end was trimmed by 3 bases and the J gene end by 1 base; junction bases not matched to a gene: 11. In nucleotides, the CDR3 is TGTGCCTGGAGGACTCCGGGACAGGGGTCCTTTAACTATGGCTACACCTTC. It yields the protein CAWRTPGQGSFNYGYTF.

Regarding this clonotype: A much larger clone lies one base from this, so it may be a read error. V usage is TRBV30 and J usage is TRBJ2-5, with TRBD2 as a possible D gene (6 bases). Trimming took off 0 bases at V and 4 bases at J, with 21 bases between the two ends. This CDR3 spans 17 amino acids. Germline loops: CDR1 GTSNPN, CDR2 SVGIG (reference sequence). The CDR3 region is CAWSVAVWLAYRETQYF. For the CDR3, the DNA is TGTGCCTGGAGTGTGGCGGTGTGGCTAGCGTACCGAGAGACCCAGTACTTC.

This chain joins TRBV12-3 or TRBV12-4 and TRBJ2-1; 7 bases are a match to TRBD1. The CDR3 consists of 14 residues. J gave up 5 bases and V 3 bases, and 4 bases lay outside the gene matches. CDR3 residues: CASSFGTDDNEQFF. CDR3 in DNA: TGTGCCAGCAGTTTCGGGACAGATGACAATGAGCAGTTCTTC.

This clonotype is labeled medium-sized. This chain joins TRBV19 and TRBJ1-6, with unresolved D. Germline CDR1 LNHDA, CDR2 SQIVND (reference sequence). The CDR3 has 17 residues. The V and J ends lost 3 bases and 4 bases respectively, with 16 bases between them. This CDR3 reads CASSIAPPGKYNSPLHF. The DNA for the CDR3 is TGTGCCAGTAGTATTGCACCTCCGGGAAAGTATAATTCACCCCTCCACTTT.

This rearrangement joins TRBV19 to TRBJ1-6; the match to TRBD1 covers 10 bases. Germline CDR1 and CDR2: LNHDA and SQIVND (reference sequence). The CDR3 totals 16 residues. With 4 bases clipped from V and 10 bases from J, the junction kept 10 bases outside the gene matches. The CDR3 sequence is CASSTATGGHHSPLHF. CDR3 sequence (DNA): TGTGCCAGTAGTACCGCGACAGGGGGCCATCACTCACCCCTCCACTTT.

By its share, this clonotype is medium-sized. The V gene is TRBV2, the J gene TRBJ2-1; 11 bases are shared with TRBD2. This CDR3 is 14 amino acids long. CDR1 and CDR2 (germline): SNHLY, FYNNEI. V was pared by 8 bases and J by 2 bases, with 2 bases of the junction left unmatched. CDR3 in amino acids: CASRLAGPYNEQFF. The CDR3 region has the DNA TGTGCCAGCCGACTAGCGGGACCCTACAATGAGCAGTTCTTC. Variable domain in full (rest from reference TRBV2 and TRBJ2-1): EPEVTQTPSHQVTQMGQEVILRCVPISNHLYFYWYRQILGQKVEFLVSFYNNEISEKSEIFDDQFSVERPDGSNFTLKIRSTKLEDSAMYFCASRLAGPYNEQFFGPGTRLTVL.

This clonotype is medium-sized (0.01 to 0.1%) by share. The chain combines TRBV15 with TRBJ2-1; 7 bases agree with TRBD1. This CDR3 region has 17 residues. V dropped 0 bases and J dropped 3; count of bases not matched to a gene: 8. CDR1 is LNHNV and CDR2 is YYDKDF in the germline V gene (reference sequence). This chain's CDR3 is CATSREHRGPIYNEQFF. As DNA, the CDR3 is TGTGCCACCAGCAGAGAGCACAGGGGACCGATCTACAATGAGCAGTTCTTC.

By proportion, this clonotype is medium-sized (0.01 to 0.1%). CDR3 DNA sequence: TGTGCCACCAGCAGAGGATCGGGACAGGGGAGGCCCCAGCATTTT. Residues: CATSRGSGQGRPQHF. The J gene is TRBJ1-5, the V gene TRBV15, with 10 nucleotides matching TRBD1. V was clipped by 1 base and J by 9 bases; unmatched bases: 6. CDR1 is LNHNV and CDR2 is YYDKDF in the germline V gene (reference sequence). The CDR3 sequence is 15 residues long.

This clonotype is medium-sized in the sample. V usage is TRBV3-1 and J usage is TRBJ2-7; D is perhaps TRBD2 (6 bases). Looked up from germline, CDR1 is LGHDT and CDR2 is YNNKEL (reference sequence). The CDR3 consists of 15 residues. The ends were cut back, 4 bases at V and 0 bases at J, with 13 bases in the middle. The DNA for the CDR3 is TGTGCCAGCAGCCGCCCCGGGACTGCCTCCTACGAGCAGTACTTC. Its translation is CASSRPGTASYEQYF.

This clonotype is termed medium-sized. J is TRBJ2-3 and V is TRBV20-1, with D perhaps matching TRBD1 (6 bases). With 6 bases removed from V and 3 bases from J, the gap between germline ends came to 19 bases. This CDR3 region has 15 residues. Germline V gene data show CDR1 as DFQATT and CDR2 as SNEGSKA (reference sequence). CDR3 DNA: TGCAGTGCGGCTACAAGGGGGAGTCGGACAGATACGCAGTATTTT. It specifies CSAATRGSRTDTQYF.

This clonotype was counted many times. The chain's CDR3 is CASSRFFGRSVGREQYF. The CDR3 nucleotides read TGTGCCAGCAGCCGATTCTTCGGACGGAGCGTGGGGCGCGAGCAGTACTTC. J is TRBJ2-7 and V is TRBV6-1; D possibly corresponds to TRBD1 (5 bases). The CDR3 is made up of 17 amino acids. CDR1 and CDR2 (germline): MNHNS, SASEGT. V was pared by 6 bases and J by 6 bases, with 27 bases between.